The 27 T cell receptor beta chains in this list originate from one sample, sequenced in a study of long-term antiretroviral therapy in people with HIV. A v3.0 immunoSEQ assay was performed at survey level. Some clones are missing from TCRdb's copy, which holds only in-frame ones; the method was immunoSEQ multiplex PCR. The sample comprises tens of thousands of clones, 90% to 95% of which are singletons, and 2.7% rests with the top ten. The material sequenced was unsorted PBMCs, taken 3.7 years after starting antiretroviral therapy. The receptors were sampled from a woman between 50 and 59 years old with HIV.

The chain links TRBV30 to TRBJ1-1; 9 nucleotides agree with TRBD1. This CDR3 is built from 13 residues. From germline, CDR1 is GTSNPN and CDR2 SVGIG (reference sequence). Losses at the gene ends were 5 bases for V and 4 bases for J; bases not matched to a gene: 5. This CDR3 reads CAWGTGLGTEAFF. In nucleotides, the CDR3 is TGTGCCTGGGGGACAGGGTTGGGCACTGAAGCTTTCTTT.

V and J are TRBV14 and TRBJ1-4; unclear D gene. The CDR3 covers 16 residues. V lost 5 bases, J lost 5 bases, and 18 bases lay in between. CDR1 SGHDN and CDR2 FVKESK come from the germline V gene. CDR3 amino acids: CASSTRAARRNEKLFF. The CDR3 coding sequence is TGTGCCAGCAGCACTCGGGCTGCGAGGCGAAATGAAAAACTGTTTTTT.

The chain couples TRBV29-1 to TRBJ1-5; 8 nucleotides agree with TRBD1. This CDR3 is 15 amino acids long. The junction had 4 bases not matched to a gene; V was cut back by 1 base and J by 2 bases. Germline CDR1 and CDR2: SQVTM and ANQGSEA. The CDR3, as DNA: TGCAGCGTTGAAGTAGACAGGGGAGGCAATCAGCCCCAGCATTTT. Its translation is CSVEVDRGGNQPQHF. The variable domain in full, with the rest retrieved from reference TRBV29-1 and TRBJ1-5, is SAVISQKPSRDICQRGTSLTIQCQVDSQVTMMFWYRQQPGQSLTLIATANQGSEATYESGFVIDKFPISRPNLTFSTLTVSNMSPEDSSIYLCSVEVDRGGNQPQHFGDGTRLSIL.

The chain has TRBV2 and TRBJ2-2; possible D gene TRBD1, 5 bases. Germline CDR1 is SNHLY and CDR2 is FYNNEI. V lost 5 bases, J lost 5 bases, and 12 bases lay in between. This CDR3 spans 14 amino acids. CDR3 protein: CASSIIQGTGELFF. For the CDR3, the DNA is TGTGCCAGCAGTATTATCCAGGGTACCGGGGAGCTGTTTTTT. The whole variable domain, filled in from reference TRBV2 and TRBJ2-2, reads EPEVTQTPSHQVTQMGQEVILRCVPISNHLYFYWYRQILGQKVEFLVSFYNNEISEKSEIFDDQFSVERPDGSNFTLKIRSTKLEDSAMYFCASSIIQGTGELFFGEGSRLTVL.

The CDR3 region is CASSLNRDRNTEAFF. The CDR3, as DNA: TGTGCCAGCAGCTTAAACCGGGACAGGAACACTGAAGCTTTCTTT. The genes are TRBV5-4 and TRBJ1-1, with TRBD1 matching over 7 bases. This CDR3 contains 15 residues. J gave up 1 base and V 2 bases, and 5 bases lay outside the gene matches. Germline CDR1 SGHNT, CDR2 YYREEE (reference sequence).

V usage is TRBV10-2 and J usage is TRBJ2-7, with 9 bases matching TRBD1. V trimming: 6 bases; J trimming: 0 bases; junction bases outside the gene matches: 6. CDR1 is WSHSY, CDR2 SAAADI, per germline. This CDR3 region has 15 residues. The CDR3 here is CASRGQGQSSYEQYF. CDR3 DNA sequence: TGCGCCAGCAGGGGACAGGGACAGAGCTCCTACGAGCAGTACTTC.

V and J are TRBV6-6 and TRBJ2-5; D remains unclear. The CDR3 runs to 15 residues. The V end was cut by 4 bases, the J end by 4 bases, with 16 bases between. The germline gives CDR1 MNHNY, CDR2 SVGAGI (reference sequence). The CDR3 DNA is TGTGCCAGCAGTTCTTACAAGAGAGAATCAGAGACCCAGTACTTC. Translating gives CASSSYKRESETQYF.

This chain links TRBV7-9 with TRBJ2-2; D call uncertain. This CDR3 contains 12 residues. The V gene's germline CDR1 is SEHNR and CDR2 FQNEAQ (reference sequence). Trimming removed 3 bases from V and 5 bases from J, with 4 bases in between. The CDR3 loop is CASSFTTGELFF. The CDR3 region has the DNA TGTGCCAGCAGCTTTACTACCGGGGAGCTGTTTTTT.

The chain uses TRBV4-2 and TRBJ1-1, with D possibly TRBD1 on 5 matching bases. Germline V gene data show CDR1 as LGHNA and CDR2 as YNFKEQ. With 0 bases removed from V and 4 bases from J, the gap between germline ends came to 6 bases. CDR3 length: 13 amino acids. The CDR3 DNA follows: TGTGCCAGCAGCCAAGACGGGGCCACTGAAGCTTTCTTT. Translating gives CASSQDGATEAFF.

This rearrangement joins TRBV5-1 to TRBJ2-5; D not certain. CDR3 length: 14 amino acids. Germline V gives CDR1 SGHRS, CDR2 YFSETQ. Trimming shortened V by 4 bases and J by 1 base, and 11 bases separated the two germline ends. CDR3 nucleotides: TGCGCCAGCAGCCCGGAGTCGGTCCAAGAGACCCAGTACTTC. Its protein product is CASSPESVQETQYF.

This sequence joins TRBV5-1 and TRBJ2-7; D perhaps matches TRBD2 (6 bases). CDR1 SGHRS and CDR2 YFSETQ come from the germline V gene. The ends were cut back, 1 base at V and 4 bases at J, with 15 bases in the middle. This CDR3 has 15 amino acids. CDR3 region: CASSLTGQAGYEQYF. CDR3 bases: TGCGCCAGCAGCTTGACTGGGCAGGCGGGGTACGAGCAGTACTTC.

This clone came up once. The J gene is TRBJ2-7, the V gene TRBV13; D not certain. V was cut by 4 bases and J by 2 bases, with 9 bases left in between. Germline V lookup: CDR1 PRHDT, CDR2 FYEKMQ (reference sequence). The length of the CDR3 is 13 residues. The CDR3 region has the DNA TGTGCCAGCAGCTATCGGCAGACCTACGAGCAGTACTTC. Translation gives CASSYRQTYEQYF. Full variable domain (missing parts from reference TRBV13 and TRBJ2-7): AAGVIQSPRHLIKEKRETATLKCYPIPRHDTVYWYQQGPGQDPQFLISFYEKMQSDKGSIPDRFSAQQFSDYHSELNMSSLELGDSALYFCASSYRQTYEQYFGPGTRLTVT.

The V gene is TRBV5-1, the J gene TRBJ1-4, with TRBD1 matching 7 bases. The CDR3 length is 15 residues. The germline V gene has CDR1 SGHRS and CDR2 YFSETQ. Trimming removed 0 bases from V and 5 bases from J; junction bases left unmatched: 4. CDR3 DNA: TGCGCCAGCAGCTTGGATGTGGACAGGAATGAAAAACTGTTTTTT. The encoded protein is CASSLDVDRNEKLFF. The variable domain in full, completed from reference TRBV5-1 and TRBJ1-4, reads KAGVTQTPRYLIKTRGQQVTLSCSPISGHRSVSWYQQTPGQGLQFLFEYFSETQRNKGNFPGRFSGRQFSNSRSEMNVSTLELGDSALYLCASSLDVDRNEKLFFGSGTQLSVL.

The J gene is TRBJ1-1, the V gene TRBV19; 9 positions match TRBD1. Germline loops: CDR1 LNHDA, CDR2 SQIVND (reference sequence). The V and J ends lost 3 bases and 4 bases, in that order; junction bases with no gene match: 9. The CDR3 is 16 residues long. As DNA, the CDR3 is TGTGCCAGTAGTATCCCAAAGGACAGGGGTATCACTGAAGCTTTCTTT. Translated, it gives CASSIPKDRGITEAFF.

The chain uses TRBV6-5 and TRBJ2-5; 9 nucleotides agree with TRBD1. The CDR3 is 14 amino acids. CDR1 and CDR2 from the germline V gene are MNHEY and SVGAGI. V gave up 5 bases and J gave up 1 base; unmatched junction bases: 2. CDR3 coding DNA: TGTGCCAGCAGTACGGGACAGGGCCAAGAGACCCAGTACTTC. Residues: CASSTGQGQETQYF.

This clone occurred once. CDR3 DNA sequence: TGTGCCACCAGCAGAGATGTGGGGGGATTAAACACCGGGGAGCTGTTTTTT. It is translated as CATSRDVGGLNTGELFF. This chain joins TRBV15 and TRBJ2-2, with D perhaps TRBD2 (6 bases). The germline V and J ends were trimmed by 0 bases and 2 bases, with 13 bases remaining between them. Germline CDR1 is LNHNV and CDR2 is YYDKDF (reference sequence). The CDR3 spans 17 residues.

CDR3 bases: TGCGCCAGCAGCTTTAGGGGGTCTAGCACAGATACGCAGTATTTT. Its protein is CASSFRGSSTDTQYF. This chain joins TRBV5-1 and TRBJ2-3; TRBD1 might be the D (6 bases). The CDR3 runs 15 residues. Per germline, CDR1 SGHRS and CDR2 YFSETQ. The ends were cut back, 2 bases at V and 0 bases at J, with 10 bases in the middle.

DNA for the CDR3: TGTGCCAGCAGCTTAGTGGTAGTAACAGGGAGTGAAAAACTGTTTTTT. It specifies CASSLVVVTGSEKLFF. The chain has TRBV7-2 and TRBJ1-4, with D possibly being TRBD1 (6 bases). The CDR3 spans 16 residues. CDR1 and CDR2 (germline): SGHTA, FQGNSA. V was pared by 1 base and J by 7 bases, with 16 bases between.

The J gene is TRBJ2-3, the V gene TRBV19; 7 bases match TRBD1. The CDR3 runs 14 residues. From germline, CDR1 is LNHDA and CDR2 SQIVND (reference sequence). V was clipped by 7 bases and J by 2 bases; unmatched bases: 6. CDR3 sequence: CASTRDRNTDTQYF. The DNA of the CDR3 is TGTGCCAGTACCCGGGACAGAAACACAGATACGCAGTATTTT.

V gene TRBV7-3 combines with J gene TRBJ1-1; 7 nucleotides line up with TRBD1. This CDR3 has 13 residues. After removal of 4 bases from V and 10 bases from J, the junction contained 9 bases not matched to a gene. The germline CDR1 and CDR2 sequences are SGHTA and FQGTGA. CDR3: CASSSHRGRIAFF. The CDR3 DNA sequence: TGTGCCAGCAGCTCTCACAGGGGACGGATAGCTTTCTTT.

The CDR3 nucleotides read TGTGCCAGCATCAACCCGACAGCTACTGAAGCTTTCTTT. It yields the protein CASINPTATEAFF. The gene calls are TRBV6-5 and TRBJ1-1; tentatively, D is TRBD1 (5 bases). This CDR3 region has 13 residues. V lost 7 bases, J lost 5 bases, and 14 bases lay in between. Germline CDR1 is MNHEY and CDR2 is SVGAGI.

This chain connects TRBV18 to TRBJ2-2; no clear D. CDR1 and CDR2 (germline): KGHSH, LQKENI. V lost 0 bases and J lost 3, with 5 bases in between. The CDR3 consists of 14 residues. For the CDR3, the DNA is TGTGCCAGCTCACCACCGGTGGACACCGGGGAGCTGTTTTTT. Protein product: CASSPPVDTGELFF.

The V call is TRBV19, the J call TRBJ1-4, with 7 bases that match TRBD1. The J segment lost 8 bases and the V segment lost 7 bases, leaving 10 bases of the junction unmatched. Looked up from germline, CDR1 is LNHDA and CDR2 is SQIVND (reference sequence). The CDR3 totals 14 residues. This chain's CDR3 is CASTLRGQSEKLFF. The CDR3 nucleotides read TGTGCCAGTACCCTGAGGGGGCAAAGCGAAAAACTGTTTTTT. Full variable domain (outside the CDR3, taken from reference TRBV19 and TRBJ1-4): DGGITQSPKYLFRKEGQNVTLSCEQNLNHDAMYWYRQDPGQGLRLIYYSQIVNDFQKGDIAEGYSVSREKKESFPLTVTSAQKNPTAFYLCASTLRGQSEKLFFGSGTQLSVL.

V gene TRBV4-1 combines with J gene TRBJ1-5; D remains unclear. The germline V gene has CDR1 MGHRA and CDR2 YSYEKL. This CDR3 is built from 16 residues. V gave up 0 bases and J gave up 3 bases, with 12 bases separating them. For the CDR3, the DNA is TGCGCCAGCAGCCAAGATCACACGGAATTCAATCAGCCCCAGCATTTT. It codes for CASSQDHTEFNQPQHF.

This chain links TRBV5-5 with TRBJ1-5; D might be TRBD1 (5 bases). CDR1 is SGHKS and CDR2 is YYEKEE in the germline V gene (reference sequence). CDR3 size: 17 residues. The ends were cut back, 2 bases at V and 0 bases at J, with 15 bases in the middle. The DNA for the CDR3 is TGTGCCAGCAGCTTTGGGACTCGGGGTGATAGCAATCAGCCCCAGCATTTT. Its protein is CASSFGTRGDSNQPQHF.

The chain combines TRBV9 with TRBJ2-1; 9 nucleotides match TRBD1. The trim removed 3 bases at V and 5 bases at J, leaving 12 bases unmatched. CDR1 SGDLS and CDR2 YYNGEE come from the germline V gene. The CDR3 runs to 17 residues. The CDR3 nucleotides read TGTGCCAGCAGCGAGGCCCCTCCGGGACAGGGAGACAATGAGCAGTTCTTC. Translation gives CASSEAPPGQGDNEQFF.

J is TRBJ1-5 and V is TRBV11-2; D uncertain. This CDR3 spans 15 amino acids. Trimming pared 5 bases from V and 0 bases from J, leaving 11 bases between. The germline gives CDR1 SGHAT, CDR2 FQNNGV. The CDR3 loop reads CASSTGTVSNQPQHF. The CDR3 DNA reads TGTGCCAGCAGCACCGGAACGGTTAGCAATCAGCCCCAGCATTTT.